This T cell receptor (beta chain) originates from a study of T cell repertoires in cytomegalovirus infection. Study context: Recently identified HLA-C-restricted CMV epitopes and well-studied HLA-B-restricted CMV epitopes were used by the study. Public TCR beta signature analysis indicated the presence of both CMV infection and matching HLA type.

To note about this clonotype: Antigen: not known.

The CDR3 totals 17 residues. CDR1 SGHTS and CDR2 YDEGEE come from the germline V gene. V was shortened by 3 bases and J by 4 bases, with 17 bases between the two germline ends. TCRdb reprocessed the reads via MiXCR and lists one record per CDR3 protein. The data show 450,000 to 600,000 distinct CDR3 sequences, with about 33% seen just once and roughly 15% held by the top ten. Study results and caveats: Cumulative public TCR beta family frequency identified CMV carriers with the relevant HLA. The ex vivo response was dominated by HLA-C-restricted CMV-specific TCR beta clonotypes.

The chain is built from TRBV5-8 and TRBJ2-6; TRBD1 or TRBD2 may be the D gene (5 bases each). Source: cultured PBMCs, taken from culture after CMV antigen stimulation. The receptor's source is a human donor in good health (CMV status not recorded). Some clones in this sample may be carry-over from other donors' samples. CDR3 bases: TGTGCCAGCAGCTCCGGGACCGACCTCTTGGGGGCCAACGTCCTGACTTTC. Amino acid sequence: CASSSGTDLLGANVLTF.